The rows below give T cell receptor beta chains drawn from one sample of a study of blood T cells in healthy people across ages. TCRdb redid the calling of the 5' RACE reads with MiXCR, one entry per CDR3 protein. The table has around 940,000 distinct CDR3 sequences, roughly half seen once. The sequenced material came from blood. The receptors shown here come from a woman aged 55-70 years in good health. The CDR3 runs from the conserved cysteine through the conserved F or W. A D gene is named only where the DNA matches it firmly. Rows give clone size only sometimes, using once, few, many, or a class for an expanded clone.

>TRBJ1-1|TRBD1|TRBV11-2|few
TGTGCCAGCAGCTTATGGGGGGACAGAGGTGAAGCTTTCTTT
CASSLWGDRGEAFF
>TRBJ2-1|TRBD2|TRBV4-3|.
TGCGCCAGCAGCCAAGATCTCGACAGCGGGAGCGCCTCCTACAATGAGCAGTTCTTC
CASSQDLDSGSASYNEQFF
>TRBJ1-5|.|TRBV6-6|.
TGTGCCAGCAGGTACGGACAGTATAGCAATCAGCCCCAGCATTTT
CASRYGQYSNQPQHF
>TRBJ2-2|TRBD2|TRBV7-7|once
TGTGCCAGCAGCTGGGGGACTAGCGGGGCTTCGAACACCGGGGAGCTGTTTTTT
CASSWGTSGASNTGELFF
>TRBJ2-5|.|TRBV12-3/TRBV12-4|.
TGTGCCAGCAGTTCCCGAGGGGGGGCCCAAGAGACCCAGTACTTC
CASSSRGGAQETQYF
>TRBJ2-1|TRBD2|TRBV2|few
TGTGCCAGCAGTGACAGGCTAGCGGGAGTTGCCGAGCAGTTCTTC
CASSDRLAGVAEQFF
>TRBJ1-1|.|TRBV29-1|.
TGCAGCGTTGATGCGTTGAACACTGAAGCTTTCTTT
CSVDALNTEAFF
>TRBJ2-5|.|TRBV2|.
TGTGCCAGCATGGGGGACTTTTTAGGACAAGAGACCCAGTACTTC
CASMGDFLGQETQYF
>TRBJ2-5|.|TRBV7-9|few
TGTGCCAGCACAGGCCGGGACATTAAAGAGACCCAGTACTTC
CASTGRDIKETQYF
>TRBJ2-5|.|TRBV7-2|many
TGTGCCAGCAGCTTAGCTGCGACTGTTCAAGAGACCCAGTACTTC
CASSLAATVQETQYF
>TRBJ2-2|.|TRBV7-2|.
TGTGCCAGCAGCTTCGGCGGGGCCACCGGGGAACTGTTTTTT
CASSFGGATGELFF
>TRBJ2-3|TRBD1|TRBV29-1|.
TGCAGCGTTGAAGTGGGACAGAGGGATACGCAGTATTTT
CSVEVGQRDTQYF
>TRBJ2-7|TRBD2|TRBV7-2|.
TGTGCCAGCAGCACAACTAGCGGGTTATCCTACGAGCAGTACTTC
CASSTTSGLSYEQYF
>TRBJ2-3|.|TRBV5-6|many
TGTGCCAGCAGCTTGGCCAGGACGCAGTATTTT
CASSLARTQYF
>TRBJ2-7|.|TRBV6-6|.
TGTGCCAGCAGTTCCCGTCTAGACGCCTCCTACGAGCAGTACTTC
CASSSRLDASYEQYF
>TRBJ1-2|.|TRBV20-1|.
TGCAGTGCTAGAGATGATACAGGAGCTAACTATGGCTACACCTTC
CSARDDTGANYGYTF
>TRBJ1-1|.|TRBV6-2/TRBV6-3|.
TGTGCCAGCGCCCTCGAGGGAGGCCTGAAAGCTTTCTTT
CASALEGGLKAFF
>TRBJ2-4|.|TRBV2|few
TGTGCCAGTCGATACCAGGGAGTAGCCAAAAACATTCAGTACTTC
CASRYQGVAKNIQYF
>TRBJ2-7|TRBD2|TRBV4-1|.
TGCGCCAGCAGCCAAGATCGAGGGCCGGGAGGTTACGAGCAGTACTTC
CASSQDRGPGGYEQYF
>TRBJ2-1|.|TRBV20-1|.
TGCAGTGCCCGAGGGGCTAGGGAGATCGAGAGAATCAATGAGCAGTTCTTC
CSARGAREIERINEQFF
>TRBJ1-6|.|TRBV25-1|.
TGTGCCAGCAGTGATACCGGGTCATCACCCCTCCACTTT
CASSDTGSSPLHF
>TRBJ1-1|.|TRBV5-1|.
TGCGCCAGCAGCTTACAGACCATGAACACTGAAGCTTTCTTT
CASSLQTMNTEAFF
>TRBJ1-2|.|TRBV3-1|.
TGTGCCAGCAGCCAAGGGTCCACCTCATATGGCTACACCTTC
CASSQGSTSYGYTF
>TRBJ1-1|TRBD1|TRBV25-1|.
TGTGCCAGCAGTGGGACAGGTCGCGGCACTGAAGCTTTCTTT
CASSGTGRGTEAFF
>TRBJ1-2|TRBD1|TRBV27|.
TGTGCCAGCAGTTTATGGGCTGGGGTAACAGGGGGTGAGGTCTATGGCTACACCTTC
CASSLWAGVTGGEVYGYTF
>TRBJ2-7|.|TRBV4-2|.
TGTGCCAGCAGCGCTCGTCAGGACAGCTCCTACGAGCAGTACTTC
CASSARQDSSYEQYF
>TRBJ2-1|TRBD2|TRBV5-1|.
TGCGCCAGTAGCGGCGGGAGGGCGGCTGATGAGCAGTTCTTC
CASSGGRAADEQFF
>TRBJ2-5|.|TRBV6-2/TRBV6-3|.
TGTGCCAGCAGTGAAATCGTCTGGGAGCAGTACTTC
CASSEIVWEQYF
>TRBJ1-1|.|TRBV3-1|.
TGTGCCAGCAGCCAAATGGACGGATTTGAAGCTTTCTTT
CASSQMDGFEAFF
>TRBJ2-3|TRBD2|TRBV5-1|.
TGCGCCAGCACTCCACCCAGCGGGAGGAGAACAGATACGCAGTATTTT
CASTPPSGRRTDTQYF
>TRBJ1-1|.|TRBV3-1|.
TGTGCCAGCAGCCAAGATCCCACGGCGGACACTGAAGCTTTCTTT
CASSQDPTADTEAFF
>TRBJ2-3|.|TRBV12-3/TRBV12-4|few
TGTGCCAGCAGCCCTCGTGGACAGACAGATACGCAGTATTTT
CASSPRGQTDTQYF
>TRBJ2-7|.|TRBV27|few
TGTGCCAGCAGTCTTAACCCAGGGGCGGTTTTCTACGAGCAGTACTTC
CASSLNPGAVFYEQYF
>TRBJ1-2|TRBD1|TRBV27|.
TGTGCCAGCAGTTCGACAGGGACCTGGGGGGGTGGCTACACCTTC
CASSSTGTWGGGYTF
>TRBJ1-6|.|TRBV12-3/TRBV12-4|.
TGTGCCAGCACCCCCGGGACCCTAATTAATTCACCCCTCCACTTT
CASTPGTLINSPLHF
>TRBJ2-5|.|TRBV6-1|few
TGTGCCAGCAGTCCCAAGACATCTTTACGAGGGCAGTACTTC
CASSPKTSLRGQYF
>TRBJ2-1|TRBD2|TRBV2|.
TGTGCCAGCAGCGTACTAGCGGGATGGCCAAATGAGCAGTTCTTC
CASSVLAGWPNEQFF
>TRBJ2-5|TRBD2|TRBV4-1|few
TGCGCCAGCAGCCGCTACGGGACTAGCGGCCAAGAGACCCAGTACTTC
CASSRYGTSGQETQYF
>TRBJ2-7|TRBD2|TRBV7-9|.
TGTGCCAGCAGCCCTGGCCCGGGACTAGCAAAGGACGAGCAGTACTTC
CASSPGPGLAKDEQYF
>TRBJ2-3|.|TRBV7-2|few
TGTGCCAGCACCCTAAGTTACACAGATACGCAGTATTTT
CASTLSYTDTQYF
>TRBJ1-2|.|TRBV10-3|.
TGTGCCATCAGTGCAGGGAACCACTATGGCTACACCTTC
CAISAGNHYGYTF
>TRBJ2-1|.|TRBV7-3|.
TGTGCCAGCAGCTGGGGGCCGGACAATGAGCAGTTCTTC
CASSWGPDNEQFF
>TRBJ2-3|TRBD2|TRBV20-1|few
TGCAGTGCTTCCACGCCTAGCGGGAGTAGTAATTTTGGCACAGATACGCAGTATTTT
CSASTPSGSSNFGTDTQYF
>TRBJ2-7|TRBD1|TRBV6-5|few
TGTGCCAGCAGTCGGACAGGGAGAACCTACGAGCAGTACTTC
CASSRTGRTYEQYF
>TRBJ2-1|.|TRBV29-1|few
TGCAGCGTTGCAGGACAGAGCAATGAGCAGTTCTTC
CSVAGQSNEQFF
>TRBJ2-7|TRBD2|TRBV7-2|many
TGTGCCAGCAGCGTGGGGCTAGCGGGGTCTAACCCCTACGAGCAGTACTTC
CASSVGLAGSNPYEQYF
>TRBJ2-7|.|TRBV2|.
TGTGCCAGCAGTGAAGCGAATTTGGGGTACGAGCAGTACTTC
CASSEANLGYEQYF
>TRBJ2-6|.|TRBV7-2|.
TGTGCCAGCAGCCCCCGACAGGCTAGCTCTGGGGCCAACGTCCTGACTTTC
CASSPRQASSGANVLTF
>TRBJ2-7|.|TRBV4-3|.
TGCGCCAGCGGAAAAGTAGGATCTTTGGAGCAGTACTTC
CASGKVGSLEQYF
>TRBJ2-7|.|TRBV6-6|.
TGTGCCAGCAACGAAGGACGGACGTCTTCCTACGAGCAGTACTTC
CASNEGRTSSYEQYF
>TRBJ2-1|.|TRBV6-2/TRBV6-3|.
TGTGCCAGCAGTTACGGACACAATGAGCAGTTCTTC
CASSYGHNEQFF
>TRBJ2-7|TRBD2|TRBV12-3/TRBV12-4|few
TGTGCCAGCAGTAGGAGCGGGATTACCTACGAGCAGTACTTC
CASSRSGITYEQYF
>TRBJ1-2|.|TRBV11-2|.
TGTGCCAGCAGCGCTCCAGCTAACTATGGCTACACCTTC
CASSAPANYGYTF
>TRBJ2-1|.|TRBV6-2/TRBV6-3|few
TGTGCCAGCAGTTACAGGGTCAATGAGCAGTTCTTC
CASSYRVNEQFF
>TRBJ2-7|.|TRBV6-1|.
TGTGCCAGCAGCGTTGTAGGGGGGGACCACGGAAACGAGCAGTACTTC
CASSVVGGDHGNEQYF
>TRBJ2-1|.|TRBV7-3|.
TGTGCCAGCAGCTTAATCCCTTCATTCAATGAGCAGTTCTTC
CASSLIPSFNEQFF
>TRBJ2-1|.|TRBV12-3/TRBV12-4|many
TGTGCCAGCAGCCCGGGACTTTACAATGAGCAGTTCTTC
CASSPGLYNEQFF
>TRBJ2-7|TRBD1|TRBV4-2|few
TGTGCCAGCAGCCAAGCAATCGCCCGGACAGGCCAATACGAGCAGTACTTC
CASSQAIARTGQYEQYF
>TRBJ2-1|.|TRBV5-1|.
TGCGCCAGCAGCTTGCGGCCTAGCGCAGAAAATGAGCAGTTCTTC
CASSLRPSAENEQFF